Below, one T cell receptor beta chain is given with its context. This clonotype showed up many times. It has no known antigen specificity. Base-call qualities are not available, and no considerably larger clone is one nucleotide away. This specimen belongs to a study of T cells after yellow fever vaccination (dated by TCRdb to the late 2010s). About the full investigation: The SMART-Seq v4 Ultra Low Input RNA kit was used to prepare libraries from fractions with low cell numbers. To follow T-cell clones before and after primary and booster YFV17D yellow fever vaccination, bulk TCR alpha and beta repertoires were sequenced over time. Bulk PBMC replicates and cell subsets were isolated from blood drawn at multiple timepoints before and after both primary and secondary immunization. Two healthy male donors made up the cohort, one aged 18 to 29 years and the other aged 30 to 40 years.

TCR cDNA was synthesized by 5'RACE template switching, which introduced a universal primer site and unique molecular identifiers. cDNA synthesis was primed from both the TCR alpha and TCR beta constant segments. Library amplification involved two PCR steps, and the second step added sample barcodes and sequencing adapters. Sequencing of the libraries was done on either Illumina HiSeq 2500 (2x100 bp) or NovaSeq (2x150 bp). From the authors' description of their analysis: Reads were demultiplexed and collapsed into UMI consensus sequences with MIGEC, and V(D)J alignment was performed with MiXCR. Vaccine-responding clonotypes were identified with edgeR using replicate PBMC samples, with FDR below 0.01 and a log2 fold change above 5 up to day 15 being required. Bulk clonotypes were assigned CD4 or CD8 identity according to which sequenced CD4 or CD8 repertoire held them at higher abundance. Through fastp at Q25 and MiXCR, TCRdb rebuilt clones from the public reads, retaining in-frame beta chains. For every CDR3 protein sequence, its rows merge into one entry that carries the most common genes and DNA. The V and J calls were determined by TCRdb, not by the authors. The sample includes 60,000 to 75,000 distinct CDR3 sequences, with approximately 6.1% observed a single time. 37% of the sample goes to the ten largest clones.

From the cysteine through the phenylalanine, the CDR3 covers 12 amino acids. Only CDR3 DNA remains: 36 bases, in frame from the first base. From a lookup of the germline V gene, CDR1 and CDR2 are SGHAT and FQNNGV. At the junction V is shortened by 4 bases and J by 8 bases, with 11 bases in between. The treatment or condition label for this specimen denotes: live attenuated yellow fever vaccine strain. PBMCs were isolated from peripheral blood using a standard Ficoll-Paque protocol. Dynabeads CD4 and CD8 positive selection kits were used to isolate the CD4 and CD8 T-cell fractions. RNA was extracted with TriZol from bulk PBMCs, CD4 and CD8 fractions, and dextramer-positive and dextramer-negative fractions. Overall study results and their limits: Only a couple of donors were included in the study, so the extent to which the findings can be generalized is limited. Computational filtering was required because FACS-sorted repertoires could contain abundant contaminating clonotypes from the bulk population. A small share of clonotypes occurred in both CD4 and CD8 compartments, likely arising from convergent recombination. After the booster, most clones that had expanded after primary vaccination were detected again (around 97% of CD4 and more than 85% of CD8), suggesting broad maintenance of memory. Compared with the primary T-cell response, the secondary T-cell response was weaker but faster, peaking on day 5 rather than day 15.

This TCR was recovered from a man younger than 35 who received the YFV17D yellow fever vaccine. The chain links TRBV11-2 with TRBJ1-1; no D segment can be confidently identified. The sequencing used CD8+ T cells sorted from PBMCs, collected more than 35 days after the first yellow fever vaccination. The CDR3 amino acid sequence is: CASSYVGREAFF. In nucleotide form, the sequence is TGTGCCAGCAGCTACGTTGGTAGAGAAGCTTTCTTT.